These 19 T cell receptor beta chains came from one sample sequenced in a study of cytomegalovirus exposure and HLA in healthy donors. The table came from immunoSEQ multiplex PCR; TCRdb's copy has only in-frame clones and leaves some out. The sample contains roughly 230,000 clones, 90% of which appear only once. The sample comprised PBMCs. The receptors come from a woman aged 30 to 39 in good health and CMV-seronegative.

The CDR3 spells CASSGRARGSYEQYF. The CDR3 region has the DNA TGTGCCAGCAGTGGGCGGGCGCGGGGGTCCTACGAGCAGTACTTC. The chain employs TRBV25-1 and TRBJ2-7; 7 bases align to TRBD2. The CDR3 is made up of 15 amino acids. V was clipped by 4 bases and J by 1 base; unmatched bases: 7. Germline lookup yields CDR1 MGHDK and CDR2 SYGVNS.

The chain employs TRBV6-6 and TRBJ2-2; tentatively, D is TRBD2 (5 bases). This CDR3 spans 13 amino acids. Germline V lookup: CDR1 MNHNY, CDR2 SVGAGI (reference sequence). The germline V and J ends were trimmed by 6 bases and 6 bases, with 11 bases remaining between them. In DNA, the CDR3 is TGTGCCAGCAGGCCTCGGGAATCCGGGGAGCTGTTTTTT. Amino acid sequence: CASRPRESGELFF.

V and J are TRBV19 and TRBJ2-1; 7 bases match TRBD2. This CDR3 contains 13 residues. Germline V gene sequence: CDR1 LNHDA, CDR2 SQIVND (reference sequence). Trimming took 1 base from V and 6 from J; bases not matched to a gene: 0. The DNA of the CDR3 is TGTGCCAGTAGTATAGGGGAGGGCAATGAGCAGTTCTTC. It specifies CASSIGEGNEQFF.

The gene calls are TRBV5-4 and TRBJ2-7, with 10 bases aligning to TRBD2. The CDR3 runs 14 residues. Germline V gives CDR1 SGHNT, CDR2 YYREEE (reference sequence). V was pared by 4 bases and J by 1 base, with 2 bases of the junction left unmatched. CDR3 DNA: TGTGCCAGCAGCCTTAGCGGGAGGTCCTACGAGCAGTACTTC. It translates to CASSLSGRSYEQYF.

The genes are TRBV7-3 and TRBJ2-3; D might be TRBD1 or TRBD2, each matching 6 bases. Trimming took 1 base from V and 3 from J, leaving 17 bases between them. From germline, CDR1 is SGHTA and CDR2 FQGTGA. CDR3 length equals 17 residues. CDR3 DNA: TGTGCCAGCAGCTTAATTAGCGGCAGGGACAAGACAGATACGCAGTATTTT. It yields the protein CASSLISGRDKTDTQYF.

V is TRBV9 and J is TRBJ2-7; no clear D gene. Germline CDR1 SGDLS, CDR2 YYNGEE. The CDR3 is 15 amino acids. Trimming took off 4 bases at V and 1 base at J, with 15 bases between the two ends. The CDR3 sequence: CASSPDGPRSYEQYF. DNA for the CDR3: TGTGCCAGCAGCCCTGATGGGCCGAGATCCTACGAGCAGTACTTC. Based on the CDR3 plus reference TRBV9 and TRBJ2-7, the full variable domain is DSGVTQTPKHLITATGQRVTLRCSPRSGDLSVYWYQQSLDQGLQFLIQYYNGEERAKGNILERFSAQQFPDLHSELNLSSLELGDSALYFCASSPDGPRSYEQYFGPGTRLTVT.

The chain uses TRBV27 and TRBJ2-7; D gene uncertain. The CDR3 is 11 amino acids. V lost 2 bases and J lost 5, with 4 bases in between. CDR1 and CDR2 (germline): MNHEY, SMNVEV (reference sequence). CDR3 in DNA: TGTGCCAGCAGTTTAAACCACGAGCAGTACTTC. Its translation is CASSLNHEQYF.

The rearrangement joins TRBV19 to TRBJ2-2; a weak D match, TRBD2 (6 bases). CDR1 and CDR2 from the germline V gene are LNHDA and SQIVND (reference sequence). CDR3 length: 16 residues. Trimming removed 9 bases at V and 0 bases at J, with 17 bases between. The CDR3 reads CARITHRDSNTGELFF. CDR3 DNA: TGTGCCAGGATCACACACCGGGACTCGAACACCGGGGAGCTGTTTTTT.

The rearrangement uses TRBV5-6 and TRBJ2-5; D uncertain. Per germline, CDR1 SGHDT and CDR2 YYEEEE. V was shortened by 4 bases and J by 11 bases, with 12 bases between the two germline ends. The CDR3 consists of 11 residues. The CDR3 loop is CASSPSVDQYF. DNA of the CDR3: TGTGCCAGCAGCCCCTCTGTCGATCAGTACTTC.

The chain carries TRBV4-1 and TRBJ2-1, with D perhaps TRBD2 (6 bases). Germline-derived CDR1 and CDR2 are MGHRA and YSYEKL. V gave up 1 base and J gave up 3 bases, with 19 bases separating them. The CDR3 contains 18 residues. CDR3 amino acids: CASSQVFGGKAVYNEQFF. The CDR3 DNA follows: TGCGCCAGCAGCCAAGTCTTCGGCGGGAAGGCCGTCTACAATGAGCAGTTCTTC.

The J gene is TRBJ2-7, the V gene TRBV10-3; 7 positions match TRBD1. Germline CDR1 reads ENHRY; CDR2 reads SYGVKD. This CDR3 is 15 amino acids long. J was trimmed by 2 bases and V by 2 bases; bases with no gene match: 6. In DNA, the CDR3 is TGTGCCATCAGTGAGAGTCCGGGACAGACCTACGAGCAGTACTTC. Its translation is CAISESPGQTYEQYF.

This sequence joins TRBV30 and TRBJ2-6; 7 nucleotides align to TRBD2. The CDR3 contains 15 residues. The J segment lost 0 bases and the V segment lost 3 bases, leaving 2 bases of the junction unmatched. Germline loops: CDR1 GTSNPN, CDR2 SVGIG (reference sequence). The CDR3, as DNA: TGTGCCTGGAGGGGAGGGGTCTCTGGGGCCAACGTCCTGACTTTC. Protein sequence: CAWRGGVSGANVLTF.

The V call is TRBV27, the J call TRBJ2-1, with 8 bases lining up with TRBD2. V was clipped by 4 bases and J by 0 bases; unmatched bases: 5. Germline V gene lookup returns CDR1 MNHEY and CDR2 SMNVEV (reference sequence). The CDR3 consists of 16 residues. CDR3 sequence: CASSSISGSSYNEQFF. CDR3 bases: TGTGCCAGCAGTTCAATAAGCGGGAGCTCCTACAATGAGCAGTTCTTC.

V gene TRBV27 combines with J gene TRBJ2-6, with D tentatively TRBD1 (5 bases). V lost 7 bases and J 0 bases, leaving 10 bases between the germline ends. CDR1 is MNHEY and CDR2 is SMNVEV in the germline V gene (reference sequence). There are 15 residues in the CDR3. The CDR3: CASIDSRSGANVLTF. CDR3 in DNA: TGTGCCAGCATCGACAGCCGCTCTGGGGCCAACGTCCTGACTTTC.

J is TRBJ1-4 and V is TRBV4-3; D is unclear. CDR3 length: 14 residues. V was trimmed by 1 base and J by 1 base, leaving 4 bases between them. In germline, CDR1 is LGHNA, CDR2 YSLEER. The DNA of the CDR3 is TGCGCCAGCAGCCAAGGGGTAACTAATGAAAAACTGTTTTTT. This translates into CASSQGVTNEKLFF.

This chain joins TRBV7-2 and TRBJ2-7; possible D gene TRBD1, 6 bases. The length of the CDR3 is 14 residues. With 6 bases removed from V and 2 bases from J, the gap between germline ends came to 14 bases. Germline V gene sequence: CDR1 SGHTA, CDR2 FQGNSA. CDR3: CASSAQGIAYEQYF. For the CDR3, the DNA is TGTGCCAGCAGTGCGCAGGGGATTGCCTACGAGCAGTACTTC.

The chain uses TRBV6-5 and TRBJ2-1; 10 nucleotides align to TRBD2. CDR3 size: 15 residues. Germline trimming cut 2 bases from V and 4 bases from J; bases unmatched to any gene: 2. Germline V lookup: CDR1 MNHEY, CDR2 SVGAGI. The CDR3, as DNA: TGTGCCAGCAGTTACCTAGCGGGAGATTACAATGAGCAGTTCTTC. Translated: CASSYLAGDYNEQFF.

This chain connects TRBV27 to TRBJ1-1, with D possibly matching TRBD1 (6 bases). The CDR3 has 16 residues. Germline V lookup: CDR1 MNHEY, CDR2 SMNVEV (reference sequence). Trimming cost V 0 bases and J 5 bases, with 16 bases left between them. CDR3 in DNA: TGTGCCAGCAGTTTATCGACCATGGGGGCGCGGACTGAAGCTTTCTTT. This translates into CASSLSTMGARTEAFF.

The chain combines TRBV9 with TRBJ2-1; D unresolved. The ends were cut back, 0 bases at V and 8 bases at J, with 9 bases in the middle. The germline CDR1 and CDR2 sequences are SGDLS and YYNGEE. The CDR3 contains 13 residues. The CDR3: CASSVVIGDEQFF. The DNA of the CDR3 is TGTGCCAGCAGCGTAGTGATTGGCGATGAGCAGTTCTTC.